This T cell receptor beta chain comes out of a study of blood T cell repertoires in COVID-19. Study as a whole: The cDNA or gDNA used as material had been derived from T cells, B-cell-depleted T cells, or PBMCs.

Original processing methods: Amplification of reference gene primers was used by the study to estimate nucleated cell counts. Some clones are missing from TCRdb's copy, which holds only in-frame ones; the method was immunoSEQ multiplex PCR. That table supplies the V and J calls and clone size; D and trimming were determined from the DNA. The table shows approximately 80,000 clones, with about three quarters occurring only once. This CDR3 is 14 amino acids long. Germline CDR1 reads MNHEY; CDR2 reads SMNVEV (reference sequence). With 6 bases clipped from V and 2 bases from J, the junction kept 3 bases outside the gene matches.

The source is a man between 45 and 60 years old with active or convalescent COVID-19. The chain combines TRBV27 with TRBJ2-2, with 7 bases matching TRBD2. What was sequenced was peripheral blood. The CDR3 sequence is CASRGLSNTGELFF. CDR3 in DNA: TGTGCCAGCAGGGGACTATCAAACACCGGGGAGCTGTTTTTT.